These 9 T cell receptor beta chains originate from one sample sequenced in a study of blood T cells in healthy people across ages. Primers used in a second PCR of roughly 7 to 12 cycles were a sample-barcoded 5' primer and a J-beta primer mix. TCRdb itself ran the 5' RACE reads through MiXCR, one entry per CDR3 protein. The sample consists of 550,000 to 800,000 distinct CDR3 sequences, 32% of them appearing once. The material sequenced was blood. Receptors originate from a woman aged 80 or older in good health.

This clonotype was counted a single time. This sequence joins TRBV4-2 and TRBJ2-1; TRBD2 agrees at 9 bases. Germline loops: CDR1 LGHNA, CDR2 YNFKEQ. There are 17 residues in the CDR3. The trim removed 0 bases at V and 10 bases at J, leaving 13 bases unmatched. CDR3 in amino acids: CASSQEVAGAYSGEQFF. Here the CDR3 DNA reads TGTGCCAGCAGCCAAGAAGTAGCGGGGGCCTATTCCGGAGAGCAGTTCTTC.

The genes are TRBV6-5 and TRBJ2-5; TRBD2 is a possible D gene (7 bases). The CDR3 length is 14 residues. Trimming cost V 2 bases and J 4 bases, with 11 bases left between them. The germline gives CDR1 MNHEY, CDR2 SVGAGI. CDR3 in amino acids: CASSYGGASETQYF. The CDR3 DNA reads as TGTGCCAGCAGTTACGGGGGGGCTTCAGAGACCCAGTACTTC.

This clonotype was detected many times. The V call is TRBV7-2, the J call TRBJ1-5; no firm D call. CDR1 and CDR2 (germline): SGHTA, FQGNSA. This CDR3 contains 13 residues. Trimming left V 5 bases short and J 4 bases short, with 9 bases between. DNA for the CDR3: TGTGCCAGCAGCCTTTCCCCAAATCAGCCCCAGCATTTT. It yields the protein CASSLSPNQPQHF.

V and J are TRBV20-1 and TRBJ2-6; possibly TRBD1 or TRBD2 for D (5 bases each). Trimming removed 0 bases at V and 4 bases at J, with 13 bases between. The CDR3 length is 16 residues. The germline V gene encodes CDR1 DFQATT and CDR2 SNEGSKA (reference sequence). For the CDR3, the DNA is TGCAGTGCTAGAGATCACGGGGCGCTGGGGGCCAACGTCCTGACTTTC. Amino acid sequence: CSARDHGALGANVLTF.

This clonotype was seen a handful of times. The rearrangement links TRBV27 to TRBJ1-6; TRBD1 agrees at 8 bases. This CDR3 is 16 amino acids long. CDR1 is MNHEY and CDR2 is SMNVEV in the germline V gene (reference sequence). Trimming took 6 bases from V and 6 from J; bases not matched to a gene: 10. The CDR3 nucleotides are TGTGCCAGCAGCCCTACCCCGGACAGGGTTAATTCACCCCTCCACTTT. Its translation is CASSPTPDRVNSPLHF.

This clonotype was counted ten times or more. The J gene is TRBJ2-1, the V gene TRBV7-2; possibly TRBD1 for D (6 bases). Deletions cut 5 bases from V and 11 bases from J, with 10 bases between. The CDR3 sequence is 11 residues long. Looked up from germline, CDR1 is SGHTA and CDR2 is FQGNSA. In DNA, the CDR3 is TGTGCCAGCAGCGATTGGGGGCAGCAGTTCTTC. Its translation: CASSDWGQQFF. The entire variable domain, with the rest obtained from reference TRBV7-2 and TRBJ2-1, is as follows: GAGVSQSPSNKVTEKGKDVELRCDPISGHTALYWYRQSLGQGLEFLIYFQGNSAPDKSGLPSDRFSAERTGGSVSTLTIQRTQQEDSAVYLCASSDWGQQFFGPGTRLTVL.

The genes are TRBV7-2 and TRBJ2-5; either TRBD1 or TRBD2 may supply D (8 bases each). Germline-derived CDR1 and CDR2 are SGHTA and FQGNSA. This CDR3 has 15 residues. The V and J ends lost 7 bases and 11 bases respectively, with 26 bases between them. CDR3 in amino acids: CASIQGLAGGNEQYF. Here the CDR3 DNA reads TGTGCCAGCATCCAAGGACTAGCAGGGGGCAATGAGCAGTACTTC.

This clonotype was detected ten times or more. The chain is built from TRBV5-1 and TRBJ1-2; D is undetermined. The ends were cut back, 2 bases at V and 3 bases at J, with 14 bases in the middle. CDR1 is SGHRS and CDR2 is YFSETQ in the germline V gene. The CDR3 covers 15 residues. The CDR3, as DNA: TGCGCCAGCAGCTTAGGTGGCAACCTCGACTATGGCTACACCTTC. It translates to CASSLGGNLDYGYTF.

This clonotype was seen a handful of times. The chain couples TRBV6-5 to TRBJ1-1; a possible D gene is TRBD1 (5 bases). With 5 bases removed from V and 4 bases from J, the gap between germline ends came to 20 bases. CDR3 length: 16 amino acids. Looked up from germline, CDR1 is MNHEY and CDR2 is SVGAGI. The CDR3 bases are TGTGCCAGCAGTAGACTGGCAAGGGGATCGGGCACTGAAGCTTTCTTT. Translated: CASSRLARGSGTEAFF.